The 25 T cell receptor beta chains listed next were all sequenced from one sample in a study of blood T cell repertoires in COVID-19. Sequencing was performed with immunoSEQ multiplex PCR; in TCRdb, only in-frame clones are kept and a portion is missing. The top ten clones hold approximately 8.5% of a sample with hundreds of thousands of clones, roughly 86% of them seen once. The sequenced sample consisted of peripheral blood. The receptors come from a man younger than 35 with active or convalescent COVID-19.

Turning to this clone: Germline is not matched at one junction end, which may reflect a read error. This chain links TRBV13 with TRBJ1-3; possible D gene TRBD1, 6 bases. CDR1 is PRHDT and CDR2 is FYEKMQ in the germline V gene (reference sequence). The CDR3 covers 15 residues. The CDR3 DNA is TGTGCCAGCAGCGTAGGACAGTTCTCTGGAAACACCATATATTTT. Residues: CASSVGQFSGNTIYF.

This chain joins TRBV10-3 and TRBJ1-2; D is unclear. Per the germline V gene, CDR1 is ENHRY and CDR2 is SYGVKD. Between the trimmed V and J ends, which lost 2 bases and 2 bases, there was a span of 9 bases. This CDR3 is 14 amino acids long. CDR3 region: CAISETGANYGYTF. The CDR3 DNA sequence: TGTGCCATCAGTGAGACCGGAGCCAACTATGGCTACACCTTC.

J is TRBJ2-5 and V is TRBV5-1, with 13 nucleotides matching TRBD2. Germline V gene sequence: CDR1 SGHRS, CDR2 YFSETQ. V gave up 3 bases and J gave up 1 base; unmatched junction bases: 15. The CDR3 loop spans 20 amino acids. DNA for the CDR3: TGCGCCAGCAGCTCCCCCCGACCTCGACTAGCGGGGGGAAGCCAAGAGACCCAGTACTTC. Protein sequence: CASSSPRPRLAGGSQETQYF.

The chain employs TRBV7-8 and TRBJ2-3, with TRBD2 matching over 9 bases. V dropped 0 bases and J dropped 3; count of bases not matched to a gene: 4. Looked up from germline, CDR1 is SGHVS and CDR2 is FQNEAQ. The CDR3 totals 16 residues. CDR3 in DNA: TGTGCCAGCAGCTTAGCCCCAGCGGGGGGAACAGATACGCAGTATTTT. Protein: CASSLAPAGGTDTQYF. The full variable domain, its missing parts supplied by reference TRBV7-8 and TRBJ2-3, is GAGVSQSPRYKVAKRGQDVALRCDPISGHVSLFWYQQALGQGPEFLTYFQNEAQLDKSGLPSDRFFAERPEGSVSTLKIQRTQQEDSAVYLCASSLAPAGGTDTQYFGPGTRLTVL.

The gene calls are TRBV29-1 and TRBJ2-7; TRBD1 might be the D (6 bases). Germline CDR1 is SQVTM and CDR2 is ANQGSEA. This CDR3 region has 14 residues. With 4 bases removed from V and 0 bases from J, the gap between germline ends came to 13 bases. CDR3 in amino acids: CSVGRTDPSYEQYF. The CDR3 DNA is TGCAGCGTTGGGCGGACAGATCCCTCCTACGAGCAGTACTTC.

The J gene is TRBJ1-3, the V gene TRBV6-5; D call uncertain. Germline V gene lookup returns CDR1 MNHEY and CDR2 SVGAGI. Trimming took 0 bases from V and 0 from J, leaving 9 bases between them. The CDR3 is 16 amino acids. For the CDR3, the DNA is TGTGCCAGCAGTTACTCGATTTTGGCCTCTGGAAACACCATATATTTT. This translates into CASSYSILASGNTIYF.

The CDR3 bases are TGTGCCAGCGGACCGGGACAGGGCCACGAGACCCAGTACTTC. This gives the protein CASGPGQGHETQYF. The rearrangement joins TRBV6-5 to TRBJ2-5, with 9 bases lining up with TRBD1. V lost 8 bases to trimming and J lost 5 bases; unmatched junction nucleotides: 9. This CDR3 has 14 amino acids. CDR1 is MNHEY and CDR2 is SVGAGI in the germline V gene.

This clone was seen once. This chain connects TRBV5-4 to TRBJ2-5; tentative D call: TRBD2 (5 bases). The CDR3 spans 13 residues. V was shortened by 2 bases and J by 5 bases, with 10 bases between the two germline ends. Germline lookup yields CDR1 SGHNT and CDR2 YYREEE (reference sequence). CDR3 protein: CASSFWEQETQYF. The CDR3 DNA sequence: TGTGCCAGCAGCTTTTGGGAGCAGGAGACCCAGTACTTC.

The rearrangement joins TRBV29-1 to TRBJ1-1; TRBD1 matches 11 bases. J was trimmed by 2 bases and V by 6 bases; bases with no gene match: 2. Per germline, CDR1 SQVTM and CDR2 ANQGSEA. The CDR3 consists of 13 residues. The CDR3 bases are TGCAGCGTCAGGACAGGGGGCAACACTGAAGCTTTCTTT. Protein: CSVRTGGNTEAFF. Combining the CDR3 with reference TRBV29-1 and TRBJ1-1 gives the whole variable domain SAVISQKPSRDICQRGTSLTIQCQVDSQVTMMFWYRQQPGQSLTLIATANQGSEATYESGFVIDKFPISRPNLTFSTLTVSNMSPEDSSIYLCSVRTGGNTEAFFGQGTRLTVV.

The chain links TRBV5-1 to TRBJ2-2; 9 bases match TRBD1. The junction had 18 bases not matched to a gene; V was cut back by 4 bases and J by 5 bases. This CDR3 comprises 19 residues. Germline V lookup: CDR1 SGHRS, CDR2 YFSETQ. The CDR3 sequence is CASSPTTGTGPLLTGELFF. In DNA, the CDR3 is TGCGCCAGCAGCCCAACAACCGGGACAGGGCCCCTTCTGACCGGGGAGCTGTTTTTT.

The chain has TRBV7-8 and TRBJ1-1; no clear D gene. Trimming removed 0 bases at V and 7 bases at J, with 6 bases between. The CDR3 is 12 residues long. Germline CDR1 is SGHVS and CDR2 is FQNEAQ. The CDR3 here is CASSLAGVEAFF. CDR3 nucleotides: TGTGCCAGCAGCTTAGCCGGAGTTGAAGCTTTCTTT.

This chain connects TRBV4-3 to TRBJ2-7; possibly TRBD1 for D (6 bases). The CDR3 covers 16 residues. Germline assignment: CDR1 LGHNA and CDR2 YSLEER. Trimming removed 0 bases at V and 2 bases at J, with 14 bases between. The CDR3 loop reads CASSQDLGRGTYEQYF. Written as DNA, the CDR3 is TGCGCCAGCAGCCAAGATCTAGGCAGGGGCACCTACGAGCAGTACTTC.

J is TRBJ2-7 and V is TRBV7-2; 9 nucleotides agree with TRBD1. With 6 bases clipped from V and 3 bases from J, the junction kept 12 bases outside the gene matches. Germline CDR1 is SGHTA and CDR2 is FQGNSA. This CDR3 region has 16 residues. CDR3 DNA: TGTGCCAGCAGTTTCCTACCGGGACAGGGTTACTACGAGCAGTACTTC. This gives the protein CASSFLPGQGYYEQYF.

This clone was counted a single time. V and J are TRBV11-2 and TRBJ1-1, with D hard to call. The V end lost 7 bases, the J end lost 5 bases, and 26 bases lay between the germline ends. The length of the CDR3 is 17 residues. Germline CDR1 is SGHAT and CDR2 is FQNNGV. The CDR3 here is CASTPALGREGRTEAFF. In DNA form, the CDR3 reads TGTGCCAGCACCCCGGCGTTGGGCCGGGAGGGTAGAACTGAAGCTTTCTTT.

This chain uses TRBV11-2 with TRBJ2-1; the D is unclear. The CDR3 has 12 residues. Germline V gives CDR1 SGHAT, CDR2 FQNNGV. Trimming pared 1 base from V and 8 bases from J, leaving 6 bases between. This chain's CDR3 is CASSLGGHEQFF. The CDR3 region has the DNA TGTGCCAGCAGCTTAGGAGGTCATGAGCAGTTCTTC.

V usage is TRBV6-2 or TRBV6-3 and J usage is TRBJ2-7; TRBD2 agrees at 8 bases. The V segment lost 4 bases and the J segment 2 bases; nucleotides outside the gene matches: 10. Germline CDR1 reads MNHEY; CDR2 reads SVGEGT. The CDR3 runs to 16 residues. The CDR3 DNA reads as TGTGCCAGCAGTTGGAATAGCGGGGACACTGCCTACGAGCAGTACTTC. Protein sequence: CASSWNSGDTAYEQYF.

The chain uses TRBV6-5 and TRBJ2-2; possible D gene TRBD1, 6 bases. The germline CDR1 and CDR2 sequences are MNHEY and SVGAGI. V lost 6 bases, J lost 2 bases, and 13 bases lay in between. CDR3 size: 15 residues. The CDR3 sequence: CASSQQGLNTGELFF. The DNA of the CDR3 is TGTGCCAGCAGCCAACAGGGTCTTAACACCGGGGAGCTGTTTTTT.

This chain links TRBV7-6 with TRBJ2-3; 16 bases line up with TRBD2. This CDR3 comprises 20 residues. CDR1 is SGHVS and CDR2 is FNYEAQ in the germline V gene. After removal of 1 base from V and 4 bases from J, the junction contained 11 bases not matched to a gene. The CDR3 nucleotides are TGTGCCAGCAGCTTAGAAAGTGGGACTAGCGGGGGGGCCTTTCCAGATACGCAGTATTTT. Encoded protein: CASSLESGTSGGAFPDTQYF. Together with reference TRBV7-6 and TRBJ2-3, the CDR3 gives the full variable domain: GAGVSQSPRYKVTKRGQDVALRCDPISGHVSLYWYRQALGQGPEFLTYFNYEAQQDKSGLPNDRFSAERPEGSISTLTIQRTEQRDSAMYRCASSLESGTSGGAFPDTQYFGPGTRLTVL.

This chain joins TRBV5-1 and TRBJ1-2; D not certain. Germline loops: CDR1 SGHRS, CDR2 YFSETQ. The CDR3 has 14 amino acids. With 4 bases removed from V and 8 bases from J, the gap between germline ends came to 18 bases. CDR3 loop: CASSPSAAAQGYTF. The CDR3 nucleotides are TGCGCCAGCAGCCCGTCCGCCGCCGCGCAAGGCTACACCTTC.

This sequence joins TRBV12-3 or TRBV12-4 and TRBJ1-3; no definite D call. V was trimmed by 7 bases and J by 4 bases, leaving 5 bases between them. The CDR3 contains 11 residues. The CDR3 DNA reads as TGTGCCAGCACCCAAGGAAACACCATATATTTT. The encoded protein is CASTQGNTIYF.

This clone was counted between two and nine times. J is TRBJ1-1 and V is TRBV3-1 (or the pseudogene TRBV3-2), with TRBD1 identical over 10 bases. Trimming removed 5 bases from V and 4 bases from J; junction bases left unmatched: 4. CDR1 is LGHDT, CDR2 YNNKEL, per germline (reference sequence). This CDR3 is 14 amino acids long. The CDR3 sequence: CASSYRDRGTEAFF. The DNA of the CDR3 is TGTGCCAGCAGCTACCGGGACAGGGGCACTGAAGCTTTCTTT.

The rearrangement uses TRBV5-6 and TRBJ2-7; D is unclear. Germline CDR1 reads SGHDT; CDR2 reads YYEEEE. CDR3 length: 13 amino acids. V was shortened by 0 bases and J by 3 bases, with 7 bases between the two germline ends. Here the CDR3 DNA reads TGTGCCAGCAGCTTGGGTCAGGACTACGAGCAGTACTTC. As protein: CASSLGQDYEQYF.

This chain connects TRBV15 to TRBJ2-1; TRBD2 matches 9 bases. V shed 5 bases, J shed 9 bases, and the junction held 2 bases outside the gene matches. Germline values: CDR1 LNHNV, CDR2 YYDKDF (reference sequence). The CDR3 runs to 12 residues. CDR3 residues: CATSVAGVEQFF. The CDR3, as DNA: TGTGCCACCAGCGTAGCGGGGGTTGAGCAGTTCTTC.

The chain recombines TRBV4-1 with TRBJ2-7; a possible D gene is TRBD2 (5 bases). This CDR3 has 12 residues. Between the trimmed V and J ends, which lost 5 bases and 7 bases, there was a span of 12 bases. CDR1 is MGHRA and CDR2 is YSYEKL in the germline V gene. The CDR3 nucleotides read TGCGCCAGCAGCGGATCGGCGGGTGAGCAGTACTTC. Translated, it gives CASSGSAGEQYF.

This chain joins TRBV7-9 and TRBJ2-1; the match to TRBD1 covers 7 bases. The CDR3 length is 17 residues. Germline V gives CDR1 SEHNR, CDR2 FQNEAQ (reference sequence). V was pared by 5 bases and J by 0 bases, with 10 bases of the junction left unmatched. The CDR3 DNA reads TGTGCCAGCAGCAAAGCCGGGACAGAGAGCTCCTACAATGAGCAGTTCTTC. Its protein product is CASSKAGTESSYNEQFF.